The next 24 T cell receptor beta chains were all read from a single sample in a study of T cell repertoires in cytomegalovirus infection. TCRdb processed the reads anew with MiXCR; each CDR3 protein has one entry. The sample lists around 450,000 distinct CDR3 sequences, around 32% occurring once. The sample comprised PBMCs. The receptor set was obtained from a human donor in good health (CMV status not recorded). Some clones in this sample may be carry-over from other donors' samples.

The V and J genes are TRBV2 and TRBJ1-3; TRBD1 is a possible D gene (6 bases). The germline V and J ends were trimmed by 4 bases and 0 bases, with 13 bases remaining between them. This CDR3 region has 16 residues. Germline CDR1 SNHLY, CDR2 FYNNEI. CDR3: CASSVPGANSGNTIYF. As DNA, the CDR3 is TGTGCCAGCAGTGTTCCAGGGGCGAACTCTGGAAACACCATATATTTT.

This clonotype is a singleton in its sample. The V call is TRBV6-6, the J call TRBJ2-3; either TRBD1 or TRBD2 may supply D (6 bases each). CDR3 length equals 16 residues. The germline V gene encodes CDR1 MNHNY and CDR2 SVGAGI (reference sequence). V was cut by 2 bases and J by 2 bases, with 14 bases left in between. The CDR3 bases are TGTGCCAGCAGTTACGGGAGCCGGGGGCCCACAGATACGCAGTATTTT. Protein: CASSYGSRGPTDTQYF.

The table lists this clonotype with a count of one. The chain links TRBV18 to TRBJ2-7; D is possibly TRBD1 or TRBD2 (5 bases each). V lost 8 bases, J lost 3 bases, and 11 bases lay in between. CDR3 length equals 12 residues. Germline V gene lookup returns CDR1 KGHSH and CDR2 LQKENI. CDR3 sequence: CASQGRGYEQYF. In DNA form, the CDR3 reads TGTGCCAGCCAGGGACGCGGCTACGAGCAGTACTTC.

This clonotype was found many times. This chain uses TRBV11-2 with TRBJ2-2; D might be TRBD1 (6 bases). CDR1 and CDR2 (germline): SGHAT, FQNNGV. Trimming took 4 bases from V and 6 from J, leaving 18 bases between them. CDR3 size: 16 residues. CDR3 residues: CASSSRREGESGELFF. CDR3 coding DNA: TGTGCCAGCAGCTCCAGGAGAGAGGGGGAATCCGGGGAGCTGTTTTTT.

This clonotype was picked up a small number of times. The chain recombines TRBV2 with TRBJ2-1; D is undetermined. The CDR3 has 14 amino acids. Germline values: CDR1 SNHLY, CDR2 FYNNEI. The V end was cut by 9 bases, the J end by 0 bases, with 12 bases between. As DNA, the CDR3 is TGTGCCAGTGCCGGTGGAAGCTCCTACAATGAGCAGTTCTTC. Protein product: CASAGGSSYNEQFF.

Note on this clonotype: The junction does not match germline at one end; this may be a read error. This chain's CDR3 is CASSLATSLLNFQYF. CDR3 coding DNA: TGTGCCAGCAGCCTAGCGACCTCTCTCCTAAACTTTCAGTACTTC. The V call is TRBV11-2, the J call TRBJ2-4; D is possibly TRBD2 (6 bases). CDR1 and CDR2 (germline): SGHAT, FQNNGV. The CDR3 length is 15 residues.

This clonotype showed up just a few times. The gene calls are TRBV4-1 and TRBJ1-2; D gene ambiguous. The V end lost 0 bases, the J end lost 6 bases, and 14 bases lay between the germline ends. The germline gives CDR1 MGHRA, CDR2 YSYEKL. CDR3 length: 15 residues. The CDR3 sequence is CASSQDSYRLDGYTF. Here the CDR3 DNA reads TGCGCCAGCAGCCAAGATTCATATCGGCTGGATGGCTACACCTTC.

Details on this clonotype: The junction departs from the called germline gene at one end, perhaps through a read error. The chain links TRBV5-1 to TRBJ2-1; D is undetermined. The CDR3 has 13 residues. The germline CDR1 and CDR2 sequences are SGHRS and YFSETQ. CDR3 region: CSSSLTSYNEQFF. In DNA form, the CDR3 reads TGCTCCAGCAGTTTGACATCGTACAATGAGCAGTTCTTC.

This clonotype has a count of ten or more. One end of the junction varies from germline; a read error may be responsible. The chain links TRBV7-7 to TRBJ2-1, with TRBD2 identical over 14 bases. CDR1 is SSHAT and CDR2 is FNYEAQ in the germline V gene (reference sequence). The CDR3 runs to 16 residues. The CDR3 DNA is TGTGCTAGCAGCTCTAGGACTAGCGGGGGGATCGGTGAGCAGTTCTTC. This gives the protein CASSSRTSGGIGEQFF.

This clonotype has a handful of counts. The CDR3 here is CASSQRGGGTDTQYF. The CDR3 bases are TGTGCCAGCAGCCAGCGGGGGGGCGGGACAGATACGCAGTATTTT. This chain joins TRBV3-1 and TRBJ2-3, with 9 bases identical to TRBD2. Trimming took 3 bases from V and 3 from J; bases not matched to a gene: 4. The CDR3 spans 15 residues. Germline CDR1 reads LGHDT; CDR2 reads YNNKEL (reference sequence).

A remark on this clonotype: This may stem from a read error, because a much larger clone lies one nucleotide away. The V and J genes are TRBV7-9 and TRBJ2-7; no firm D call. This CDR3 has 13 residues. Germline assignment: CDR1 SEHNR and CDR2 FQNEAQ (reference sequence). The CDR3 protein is CASRLSSPHEQYF. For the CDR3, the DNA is TGTGCCAGCCGCTTGTCATCCCCCCACGAGCAGTACTTC.

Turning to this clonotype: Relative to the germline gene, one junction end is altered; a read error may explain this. CDR3 residues: CASSWENVNVQFF. The CDR3 DNA is TGTGCCAGCAGCTGGGAGAACGTGAATGTGCAGTTCTTC. This chain joins TRBV5-4 and TRBJ2-1, with TRBD2 as a possible D gene (5 bases). CDR1 SGHNT and CDR2 YYREEE come from the germline V gene (reference sequence). The CDR3 spans 13 residues.

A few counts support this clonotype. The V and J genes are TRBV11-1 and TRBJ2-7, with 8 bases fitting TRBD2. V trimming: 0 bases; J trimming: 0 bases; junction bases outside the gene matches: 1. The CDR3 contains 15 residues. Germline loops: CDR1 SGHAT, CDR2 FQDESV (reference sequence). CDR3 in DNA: TGTGCCAGCAGCTTAGCAGCGGGGGCCTCCTACGAGCAGTACTTC. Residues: CASSLAAGASYEQYF.

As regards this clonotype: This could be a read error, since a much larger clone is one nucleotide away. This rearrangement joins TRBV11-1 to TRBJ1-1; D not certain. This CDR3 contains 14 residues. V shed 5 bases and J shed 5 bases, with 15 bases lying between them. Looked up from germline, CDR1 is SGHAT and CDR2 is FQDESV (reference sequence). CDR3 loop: CASSIGPGATEAFF. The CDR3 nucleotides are TGTGCCAGCAGCATCGGACCGGGAGCGACTGAAGCTTTCTTT.

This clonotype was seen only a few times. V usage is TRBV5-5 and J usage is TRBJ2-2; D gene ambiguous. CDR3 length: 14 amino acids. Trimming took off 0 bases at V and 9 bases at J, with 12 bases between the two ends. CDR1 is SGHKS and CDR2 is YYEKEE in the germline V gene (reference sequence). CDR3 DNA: TGTGCCAGCAGCTTGGAGGTTATGCCTTGGGAGCTGTTTTTT. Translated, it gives CASSLEVMPWELFF.

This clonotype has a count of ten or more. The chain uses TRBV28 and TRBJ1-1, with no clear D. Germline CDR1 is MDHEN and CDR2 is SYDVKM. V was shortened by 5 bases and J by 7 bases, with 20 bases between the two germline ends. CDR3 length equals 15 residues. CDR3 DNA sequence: TGTGCCAGCAGTCAACAAGGACCTCCCGGCGGTGAAGCTTTCTTT. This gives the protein CASSQQGPPGGEAFF.

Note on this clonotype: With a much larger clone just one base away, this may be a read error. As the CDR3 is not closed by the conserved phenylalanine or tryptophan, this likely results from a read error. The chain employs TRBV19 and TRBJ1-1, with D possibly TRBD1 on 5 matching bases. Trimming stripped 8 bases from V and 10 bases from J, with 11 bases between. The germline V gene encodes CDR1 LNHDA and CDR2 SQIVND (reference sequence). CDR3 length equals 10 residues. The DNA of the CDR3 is TGTGCCAGTTGGGGCGTAAGAGCTTTCTGT. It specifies CASWGVRAFC.

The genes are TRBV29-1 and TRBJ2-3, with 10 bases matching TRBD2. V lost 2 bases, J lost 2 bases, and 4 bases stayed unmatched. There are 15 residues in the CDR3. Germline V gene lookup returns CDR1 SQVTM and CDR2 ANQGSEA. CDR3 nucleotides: TGCAGCGTTGAACGTAGCGGGGGGACCACAGATACGCAGTATTTT. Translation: CSVERSGGTTDTQYF.

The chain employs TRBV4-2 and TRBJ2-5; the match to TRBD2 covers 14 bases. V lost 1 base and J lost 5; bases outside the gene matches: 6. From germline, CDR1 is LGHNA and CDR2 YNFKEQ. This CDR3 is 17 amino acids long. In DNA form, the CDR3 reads TGTGCCAGCAGCCAAGGAGGACTAGCGGGGGGCGGCGAGACCCAGTACTTC. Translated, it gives CASSQGGLAGGGETQYF.

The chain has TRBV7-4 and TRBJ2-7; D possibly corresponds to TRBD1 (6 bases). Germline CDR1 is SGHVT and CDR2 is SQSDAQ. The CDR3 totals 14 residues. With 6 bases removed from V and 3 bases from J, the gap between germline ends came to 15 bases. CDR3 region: CASRPQGSFYEQYF. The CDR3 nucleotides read TGTGCCAGCAGACCACAGGGAAGCTTCTACGAGCAGTACTTC.

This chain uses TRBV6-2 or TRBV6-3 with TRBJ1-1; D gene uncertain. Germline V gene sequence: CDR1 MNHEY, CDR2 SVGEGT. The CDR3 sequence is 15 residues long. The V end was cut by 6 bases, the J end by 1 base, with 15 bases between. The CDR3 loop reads CASSSLTARNTEAFF. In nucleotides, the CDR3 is TGTGCCAGCAGCTCCCTCACGGCCAGGAACACTGAAGCTTTCTTT.

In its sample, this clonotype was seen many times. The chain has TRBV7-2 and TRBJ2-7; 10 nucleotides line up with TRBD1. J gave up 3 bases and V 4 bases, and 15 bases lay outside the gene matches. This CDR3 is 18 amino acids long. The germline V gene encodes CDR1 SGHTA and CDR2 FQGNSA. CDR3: CASSSLGTGELGGYEQYF. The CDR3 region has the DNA TGTGCCAGCAGCTCCCTCGGGACAGGGGAGTTGGGGGGCTACGAGCAGTACTTC.

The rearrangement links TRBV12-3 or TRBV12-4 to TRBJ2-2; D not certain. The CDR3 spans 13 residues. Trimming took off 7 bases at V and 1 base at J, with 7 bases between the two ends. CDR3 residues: CASNPGNTGELFF. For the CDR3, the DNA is TGTGCCAGCAACCCGGGGAACACCGGGGAGCTGTTTTTT.

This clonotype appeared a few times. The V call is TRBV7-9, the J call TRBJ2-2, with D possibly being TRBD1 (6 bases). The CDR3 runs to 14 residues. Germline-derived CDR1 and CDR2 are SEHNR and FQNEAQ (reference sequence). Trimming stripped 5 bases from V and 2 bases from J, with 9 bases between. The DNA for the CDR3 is TGTGCCAGCAGCCGGGACACCAACACCGGGGAGCTGTTTTTT. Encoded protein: CASSRDTNTGELFF.